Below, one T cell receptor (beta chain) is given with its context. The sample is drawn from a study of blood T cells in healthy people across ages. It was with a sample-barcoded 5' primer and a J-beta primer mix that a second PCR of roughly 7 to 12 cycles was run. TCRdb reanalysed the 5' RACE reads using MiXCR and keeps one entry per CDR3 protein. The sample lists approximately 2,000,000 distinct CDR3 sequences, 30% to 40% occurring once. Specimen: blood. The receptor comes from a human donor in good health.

CDR3 in amino acids: CASRPTGRRSWGTQYF. In nucleotides, the CDR3 is TGTGCCAGCAGGCCGACAGGGAGAAGGTCCTGGGGGACCCAGTACTTC. The chain carries TRBV6-5 and TRBJ2-7, with 7 bases aligning to TRBD1. The better agreement between TRBJ2-5 and the DNA end casts doubt on the J call. CDR1 is MNHEY, CDR2 SVGAGI, per germline. The length of the CDR3 is 16 residues.